One TCR beta chain is described in this entry. No antigen is known for it. After removal of 4 bases from V and 0 bases from J, the junction contained 12 bases not matched to a gene. Germline CDR1 reads SGDLS; CDR2 reads YYNGEE. CDR3 length: 17 amino acids. This entry is derived from a study of shared clonotypes between healthy human individuals. About the study: Plates per donor: three CD4 naive, three CD4 memory, two CD8 naive, one CD8 memory. Findings and caveats of the study: Non-shared clonotypes had lower generation probabilities than those shared by all four donors. A handful of donors had 5% to 6% of their naive CD4 clonotypes in common.

The data were produced by immunoSEQ multiplex PCR, yet TCRdb's version contains in-frame clones alone and is incomplete. The sample lists millions of clones; approximately 94% were seen once. The naive CD8 fraction comprised CD45RO-negative cells positively selected for CCR7 and excluded terminally differentiated effector memory CD45RA+ cells. The chain links TRBV9 to TRBJ1-1; 7 bases align to TRBD1. Source material: naive CD8+ T cells from PBMCs. The source is a young man in good health. Some clones in this sample may be carry-over from other donors' samples. The CDR3 sequence is CASSPNLRDSVNTEAFF. CDR3 DNA: TGTGCCAGCAGCCCCAACCTCCGGGACAGCGTGAACACTGAAGCTTTCTTT.